The present entry profiles one T cell receptor (beta chain) with its context. This entry comes from a study of blood T cell repertoires in COVID-19. Looking at the study overall: Nucleic acid was either cDNA or gDNA, and it came from T cells, B-cell-depleted T cells, or PBMCs.

Germline V gene lookup returns CDR1 MNHEY and CDR2 SMNVEV (reference sequence). The V and J ends lost 8 bases and 4 bases respectively, with 19 bases between them. The CDR3 totals 15 residues. Original handling: Reference gene primers were amplified, and this amplification served to estimate nucleated cell counts. The table came from immunoSEQ multiplex PCR; TCRdb's copy has only in-frame clones and leaves some out. V and J calls and clone size follow that table, whereas D and trimming were derived from the DNA. The table records 90,000 or so clones, approximately 85% of them present only once. Sequencing used peripheral blood. The chain carries TRBV27 and TRBJ2-3, with D possibly TRBD2 on 5 matching bases. This TCR derives from a human donor in a cohort sampled during active COVID-19. CDR3 bases: TGTGCCAGCCTCAGGTCGCCCGGGAATGCAGATACGCAGTATTTT. Translated: CASLRSPGNADTQYF.